The 20 T cell receptor beta chains presented below share a single source sample, sequenced in a study of OX40 agonist ivuxolimab in advanced cancers. TCRdb's table, derived via immunoSEQ multiplex PCR, lists solely in-frame clones and lacks some. In the table there are some 78,000 clones, 85% to 95% of which are singletons. The starting material was CD4+ or CD8+ T cells sorted from blood, obtained in a trial of the OX40 agonist ivuxolimab. The receptor source for this set is an adult with an advanced solid tumor such as melanoma, head and neck, liver or kidney cancer.

The chain links TRBV9 to TRBJ1-2; D might be TRBD1 (5 bases). V gave up 4 bases and J gave up 8 bases, with 18 bases separating them. CDR1 and CDR2 (germline): SGDLS, YYNGEE. This CDR3 has 14 residues. CDR3 in DNA: TGTGCCAGCAGCCTCGGGGGGGGTACTGGCGGCTACACCTTC. The encoded protein is CASSLGGGTGGYTF.

The rearrangement joins TRBV7-2 to TRBJ2-4, with D possibly being TRBD1 or TRBD2 (5 bases each). Trimming removed 1 base at V and 1 base at J, with 11 bases between. CDR1 SGHTA and CDR2 FQGNSA come from the germline V gene. CDR3 length: 16 residues. As DNA, the CDR3 is TGTGCCAGCAGCTTAGGGGGGTTTTCGGCCAAAAACATTCAGTACTTC. This sequence encodes CASSLGGFSAKNIQYF.

V and J are TRBV10-2 and TRBJ2-2; perhaps TRBD1 as D (6 bases). The CDR3 has 16 residues. V was cut by 10 bases and J by 0 bases, with 18 bases left in between. Germline-derived CDR1 and CDR2 are WSHSY and SAAADI. CDR3 in amino acids: CATRNNRAPNTGELFF. CDR3 nucleotide sequence: TGCGCCACCCGGAATAACAGGGCCCCGAACACCGGGGAGCTGTTTTTT.

V and J are TRBV30 and TRBJ1-4; no firm D call. V was clipped by 3 bases and J by 7 bases, with 6 bases between them. This CDR3 region has 11 residues. Germline-derived CDR1 and CDR2 are GTSNPN and SVGIG (reference sequence). The CDR3 reads CAWRLVEKLFF. As DNA, the CDR3 is TGTGCCTGGAGATTAGTTGAAAAACTGTTTTTT.

In the case of this clone: The sample holds other DNA sequences that translate to the same CDR3. The chain links TRBV5-1 to TRBJ2-5; D possibly corresponds to TRBD2 (5 bases). V lost 4 bases to trimming and J lost 2 bases, with 12 bases between them. There are 14 residues in the CDR3. CDR1 and CDR2 (germline): SGHRS, YFSETQ. CDR3 sequence reads: CASSLGGVQETQYF. The CDR3 bases are TGCGCCAGCAGCCTCGGAGGAGTACAAGAGACCCAGTACTTC.

CDR3 sequence (DNA): TGCGCCAGCAGCTTGGGGACTAGCGGGGCGTCCGGGGAGCAGTACTTC. It specifies CASSLGTSGASGEQYF. V is TRBV5-1 and J is TRBJ2-7, with 12 bases matching TRBD2. Looked up from germline, CDR1 is SGHRS and CDR2 is YFSETQ. CDR3 length: 16 residues. The V and J ends lost 0 bases and 7 bases, in that order; junction bases with no gene match: 8. The full variable domain, its missing parts supplied by reference TRBV5-1 and TRBJ2-7, is KAGVTQTPRYLIKTRGQQVTLSCSPISGHRSVSWYQQTPGQGLQFLFEYFSETQRNKGNFPGRFSGRQFSNSRSEMNVSTLELGDSALYLCASSLGTSGASGEQYFGPGTRLTVT.

This chain joins TRBV5-8 and TRBJ2-1, with a weak D call TRBD1 (5 bases). There are 11 residues in the CDR3. Deletions cut 6 bases from V and 12 bases from J, with 13 bases between. Per the germline V gene, CDR1 is SGHTS and CDR2 is YDEGEE. CDR3 DNA: TGTGCCAGCACCTCGTGGGGCAGGCAGTTCTTC. The encoded protein is CASTSWGRQFF. The full variable domain, rest sourced from reference TRBV5-8 and TRBJ2-1, is EAGVTQSPTHLIKTRGQQATLRCSPISGHTSVYWYQQALGLGLQFLLWYDEGEERNRGNFPPRFSGRQFPNYSSELNVNALELEDSALYLCASTSWGRQFFGPGTRLTVL.

The V call is TRBV7-9, the J call TRBJ1-4; possibly TRBD1 for D (5 bases). CDR1 and CDR2 from the germline V gene are SEHNR and FQNEAQ (reference sequence). V gave up 5 bases and J gave up 7 bases, with 14 bases separating them. This CDR3 region has 14 residues. The CDR3 loop reads CASSTSLRGEKLFF. CDR3 DNA sequence: TGTGCCAGCAGCACCAGCTTAAGGGGTGAAAAACTGTTTTTT.

This chain links TRBV6-1 with TRBJ2-2; D unresolved. The CDR3 length is 15 residues. Germline V gene data show CDR1 as MNHNS and CDR2 as SASEGT. Trimming shortened V by 6 bases and J by 4 bases, and 15 bases separated the two germline ends. This CDR3 reads CASSVNWGSTGELFF. CDR3 coding DNA: TGTGCCAGCAGCGTTAATTGGGGTAGCACCGGGGAGCTGTTTTTT.

The chain joins TRBV5-1 to TRBJ1-1; no clear D gene. The germline V gene has CDR1 SGHRS and CDR2 YFSETQ. V gave up 2 bases and J gave up 1 base, with 6 bases separating them. The CDR3 extends over 13 amino acids. CDR3 residues: CASSLPGNTEAFF. In nucleotides, the CDR3 is TGCGCCAGCAGCTTACCCGGGAACACTGAAGCTTTCTTT.

This chain joins TRBV19 and TRBJ2-2; D is perhaps TRBD1 (5 bases). The CDR3 totals 14 residues. Germline CDR1 is LNHDA and CDR2 is SQIVND (reference sequence). V was pared by 3 bases and J by 4 bases, with 9 bases between. The CDR3 is CASSIRVTTGELFF. DNA of the CDR3: TGTGCCAGTAGTATCAGGGTTACCACCGGGGAGCTGTTTTTT.

The chain carries TRBV5-1 and TRBJ1-1, with a possible D match to TRBD1 (6 bases). The V and J ends lost 3 bases and 0 bases respectively, with 9 bases between them. This CDR3 region has 14 residues. Germline loops: CDR1 SGHRS, CDR2 YFSETQ. In DNA, the CDR3 is TGCGCCAGCAGCTCAGGGGCCCTGAACACTGAAGCTTTCTTT. Amino acid sequence: CASSSGALNTEAFF.

The rearrangement uses TRBV2 and TRBJ1-4; 12 bases match TRBD1. V lost 6 bases and J lost 5; bases outside the gene matches: 4. The CDR3 is 15 amino acids. In germline, CDR1 is SNHLY, CDR2 FYNNEI. The CDR3 spells CASRKGTGGNEKLFF. CDR3 DNA: TGTGCCAGCAGAAAAGGGACAGGGGGCAATGAAAAACTGTTTTTT.

This rearrangement joins TRBV6-5 to TRBJ1-5, with TRBD1 matching over 8 bases. V was clipped by 5 bases and J by 7 bases; unmatched bases: 4. From germline, CDR1 is MNHEY and CDR2 SVGAGI. This CDR3 spans 13 amino acids. CDR3 loop: CASSGGQGQPQHF. For the CDR3, the DNA is TGTGCCAGCAGTGGAGGACAGGGCCAGCCCCAGCATTTT.

The rearrangement links TRBV4-2 to TRBJ2-5, with D hard to call. The ends were cut back, 3 bases at V and 6 bases at J, with 17 bases in the middle. The CDR3 contains 15 residues. Germline V gene sequence: CDR1 LGHNA, CDR2 YNFKEQ. The CDR3 bases are TGTGCCAGCAGCCAGGGATTAGAGAAGGGAAAGACCCAGTACTTC. Translating gives CASSQGLEKGKTQYF.

CDR3 sequence: CASSLGLVGNQPQHF. Here the CDR3 DNA reads TGCGCCAGCAGCTTGGGTCTCGTCGGCAATCAGCCCCAGCATTTT. This chain links TRBV5-1 with TRBJ1-5; D unclear. Germline V CDR1 and CDR2: SGHRS, YFSETQ. The CDR3 is 15 amino acids. V was pared by 0 bases and J by 2 bases, with 9 bases between. Together with reference TRBV5-1 and TRBJ1-5, the CDR3 gives the full variable domain: KAGVTQTPRYLIKTRGQQVTLSCSPISGHRSVSWYQQTPGQGLQFLFEYFSETQRNKGNFPGRFSGRQFSNSRSEMNVSTLELGDSALYLCASSLGLVGNQPQHFGDGTRLSIL.

CDR3 sequence reads: CASSLTALNTEAFF. CDR3 DNA sequence: TGTGCCAGCAGCCTAACAGCCCTGAACACTGAAGCTTTCTTT. The rearrangement uses TRBV7-9 and TRBJ1-1; D unclear. Germline lookup yields CDR1 SEHNR and CDR2 FQNEAQ (reference sequence). The length of the CDR3 is 14 residues. V lost 5 bases and J lost 0, with 10 bases in between.

The chain employs TRBV11-2 and TRBJ2-1; 10 nucleotides match TRBD2. The CDR3 is 15 amino acids. Trimming took 5 bases from V and 3 from J; bases not matched to a gene: 4. Germline V CDR1 and CDR2: SGHAT, FQNNGV. The CDR3, as DNA: TGTGCCAGCAGCAGCGGACTAGCGGTCTACAATGAGCAGTTCTTC. It is translated as CASSSGLAVYNEQFF.

V usage is TRBV5-1 and J usage is TRBJ2-5; D is unresolved. Per germline, CDR1 SGHRS and CDR2 YFSETQ. Trimming cost V 0 bases and J 2 bases, with 8 bases left between them. CDR3 size: 14 residues. CDR3 sequence: CASSLGSQQETQYF. CDR3 coding DNA: TGCGCCAGCAGCTTGGGATCACAGCAAGAGACCCAGTACTTC.

The rearrangement uses TRBV29-1 and TRBJ2-7, with D uncertain. The CDR3 covers 15 residues. V was trimmed by 0 bases and J by 3 bases, leaving 15 bases between them. Germline V lookup: CDR1 SQVTM, CDR2 ANQGSEA. DNA for the CDR3: TGCAGCGTTGAAGATAGAAGTATGAACCGCTACGAGCAGTACTTC. It encodes CSVEDRSMNRYEQYF.